The clone carrying this T cell receptor beta chain occurred a few times. Its antigen remains unknown. TCRdb reprocessed the RT-PCR reads with MiXCR, giving one entry per CDR3 protein. The data hold 560,000 or so distinct CDR3 sequences, with around 8% observed a single time. The CDR3 runs to 17 residues. Germline V gene sequence: CDR1 KGHDR, CDR2 SFDVKD. The V and J ends lost 5 bases and 3 bases respectively, with 18 bases between them. This entry belongs to a study of response to subunit inactivated influenza vaccine. Study observations and caveats: Seasonal influenza vaccination, on each occasion, was suggested by the authors to recruit few new T cells.

The TCR was taken from a man in his fifties or sixties who received an inactivated influenza vaccine. The V call is TRBV24-1, the J call TRBJ2-2; D tentatively fits TRBD1 or TRBD2 (5 bases each). Material: PBMCs from blood, obtained roughly 24 months after vaccination. The CDR3 DNA follows: TGTGCCACCAGTGGTTCCGGGACGGCCTTTTACACCGGGGAGCTGTTTTTT. It translates to CATSGSGTAFYTGELFF.